This T cell receptor beta chain was identified in a study of T-cell reconstitution after alpha-beta-depleted transplantation in children. Findings and caveats of the study: T-cell numbers and diversity, one year after transplant, stemmed largely from T cells that were newly produced. Surviving recipient T cells and thymic progenitors underlay high day-60 TCRbeta diversity in some patients. About two months after transplant, alpha-beta T cells reportedly came from several hundred expanded graft clones.

This CDR3 contains 13 residues. Trimming left V 4 bases short and J 2 bases short, with 12 bases between. CDR1 is DFQATT, CDR2 SNEGSKA, per germline (reference sequence). Preparation of the TCRbeta library used unique molecular identifiers. One entry per CDR3 protein, called by TCRdb with MiXCR from the PCR reads. This table holds approximately 800,000 distinct CDR3 sequences, roughly 16% found once. This clonotype was observed a handful of times. Antigen: not known. The chain employs TRBV20-1 and TRBJ2-7, with D uncertain. The sequence came from a male patient younger than 18 who had a stem cell transplant for acute lymphoblastic leukemia, so the T cells may come from the graft donor. The material was PBMCs, mostly from graft donor cells, obtained 360 days after TCRalphabeta/CD19-depleted stem cell transplant. For the CDR3, the DNA is TGCAGTGCTAACAAGGACGGTGCCTACGAGCAGTACTTC. It is translated as CSANKDGAYEQYF.